This T cell receptor (beta chain) was documented in a study of blood T cells in healthy people across ages (dated by TCRdb to about 2015). Background for the entire study: In model experiments, roughly one uniquely barcoded TCR beta cDNA molecule per two T cells was captured by template switching. To avoid experimental bias, donors of different ages were randomly spread across the sequencing lanes. The study analyzed two additional independent replicas of 1 million unique cDNA reads from the same blood draw for two donors, one aged 18 to 30 and one aged 80 or older. The donors were divided into four age groups: young (average approximately 17 years), middle-aged (almost 40), aged (roughly 66) and long-lived (around 87). The study measured age-related changes in TCR beta repertoire diversity using deep sequencing normalized with unique cDNA molecular identifiers. The paper as a whole reports these results and caveats: As age increased, observed TCR beta diversity per million T cells dropped in a roughly linear way, and a significant reduction was already evident by age about 40. Because donor CMV infection status was unknown, age-related changes in expanded clonotypes were potentially confounded. Bulk unsorted PBMC profiling prevented conclusive comparison of naive and antigen-experienced compartments. There was a strong correlation between observed TCR beta diversity and the percentage of naive T cells measured by flow cytometry. Total diversity estimates from one million sequenced T cells were considered lower bounds and underestimates. Compared with the aged group, more naive CD4+ T cells, fewer expanded clones and increased TCR diversity were shown by the long-lived group, suggesting age selection.

The library was obtained by 5' RACE. The sequencer was an Illumina HiSeq 2500. A second PCR of roughly 6 to 11 cycles was run with a J-beta primer mix and a sample-barcoded 5' primer. Each TCR beta cDNA molecule received a unique molecular identifier from a template-switch 5' adaptor carrying 12 random nucleotides. At least 2.5 million CDR3-containing paired-end reads were obtained from each sample. First-strand cDNA synthesis was performed from all RNA using the Mint cDNA synthesis kit, with priming by a TRBC-specific oligonucleotide. Following uracil-DNA glycosylase treatment, all cDNA underwent a first 18-cycle PCR with the universal primers M1SS and BC2_uni_R. The study's processing was this. Normalization of each sample was performed by random selection of 1 million high-quality reads, each carrying a distinct molecular identifier. Reads sharing molecular identifiers were discarded rather than binned into consensus sequences. MiTCR, with a Q25 quality threshold and the strictest error-elimination algorithm, was used for CDR3 identification, clonotype clustering and error correction. A nonparametric unseen species model with Euler transformation was used to estimate lower-bound total TCR beta diversity. TCRdb redid the processing of the public reads, applying fastp at Q25 and MiXCR, and retained in-frame beta chains. Rows with one shared CDR3 protein collapse into an entry with the most common genes and DNA. V and J calls and clone size were set by TCRdb, not the authors. Counted in this sample were some 800,000 distinct CDR3 sequences; roughly 44% of them appeared once. Approximately 20% of the sample belongs to the ten largest clones.

Donors were 39 systemically healthy Caucasian individuals from Russia aged roughly 6 to 95 years. Each donor gave about 9.8 milliliters of peripheral blood, drawn into EDTA-treated Vacutainer tubes. Ficoll-Paque density-gradient centrifugation was used to isolate PBMCs, with at least 6.5 million obtained per sample. Trizol reagent was used to extract total RNA from the PBMCs, yielding at least 5.5 micrograms per sample. Naive CD45RAhigh/CD27high T cell percentages were measured by flow cytometry on a PBMC aliquot from every donor. Taken from cysteine to phenylalanine, the CDR3 has 15 residues. Only the CDR3 portion is preserved as DNA: 45 bases, with reading frame beginning at the first base. The germline V gene yields SNHLY for CDR1 and FYNNEI for CDR2. V is pared back by 6 bases and J by 5 bases, with 16 bases lying between the germline termini. Comment on this clonotype: Its target antigen remains unknown. No clone much larger than this one lies a single base away; base qualities are absent.

The rearrangement combines TRBV2 with TRBJ1-4; the D segment could be TRBD1, given 6 matching bases. Specimen: blood. The receptor was isolated from a man aged 60 to 69 in good health. The nucleotides read TGTGCCAGCAGACACGAGCAGGGGTTGAATGAAAAACTGTTTTTT. This yields the protein CASRHEQGLNEKLFF.